Each of the 23 T cell receptor beta chains below was sequenced from the same sample in a study of circulating CD8 cells and anti-PD-1 response in melanoma. Using approximately 15 ng of total RNA, TCR libraries were made with the QIAseq Immune Repertoire TCR panel. TCRdb processed the reads anew with MiXCR; each CDR3 protein has one entry. Counted here are hundreds of distinct CDR3 sequences, 8% to 10% occurring once; the ten biggest clones make up approximately 25%. Four subsets defined by PD-1 and/or TIGIT were sorted from live CD3+CD8+TCRalphabeta+ cells. The input for sequencing was CD8+ T cells from PBMCs, taken at baseline or after one month of anti-PD-1 therapy (not recorded which). The receptors originated from a human donor with melanoma.

This chain joins TRBV5-5 and TRBJ2-7; D assignment may be TRBD1 or TRBD2 (5 bases each). The germline CDR1 and CDR2 sequences are SGHKS and YYEKEE (reference sequence). This CDR3 has 15 amino acids. Between the trimmed V and J ends, which lost 0 bases and 5 bases, there was a span of 15 bases. CDR3 amino acids: CASSLEVLGTHEQYF. The CDR3 DNA reads as TGTGCCAGCAGCTTGGAAGTGTTAGGGACCCACGAGCAGTACTTC.

This clonotype is categorized as large. The chain combines TRBV27 with TRBJ2-7; D is unclear. Germline V gives CDR1 MNHEY, CDR2 SMNVEV (reference sequence). V was trimmed by 5 bases and J by 0 bases, leaving 8 bases between them. The CDR3 spans 13 residues. The CDR3 here is CASSPLISYEQYF. For the CDR3, the DNA is TGTGCCAGCAGTCCCCTAATCTCCTACGAGCAGTACTTC.

Relative to its sample, this clonotype is large. In DNA form, the CDR3 reads TGTGCCGTGAGGCGGGGGGCATGGGACACTGAAGCTTTCTTT. Its translation: CAVRRGAWDTEAFF. The chain has TRBV19 and TRBJ1-1; a possible D gene is TRBD1 (6 bases). The germline V gene encodes CDR1 LNHDA and CDR2 SQIVND (reference sequence). This CDR3 region has 14 residues. Trimming stripped 11 bases from V and 3 bases from J, with 19 bases between.

By proportion, this clonotype is large. The J gene is TRBJ2-1, the V gene TRBV30, with D possibly matching TRBD2 (5 bases). From germline, CDR1 is GTSNPN and CDR2 SVGIG (reference sequence). V was cut by 4 bases and J by 7 bases, with 14 bases left in between. This CDR3 has 13 residues. The CDR3 sequence is CAWKPRGANEQFF. Written as DNA, the CDR3 is TGTGCCTGGAAGCCCCGGGGTGCTAATGAGCAGTTCTTC. Supplemented by reference TRBV30 and TRBJ2-1, the full variable domain reads SQTIHQWPATLVQPVGSPLSLECTVEGTSNPNLYWYRQAAGRGLQLLFYSVGIGQISSEVPQNLSASRPQDRQFILSSKKLLLSDSGFYLCAWKPRGANEQFFGPGTRLTVL.

By its share, this clonotype is medium-sized (0.01 to 0.1%). This sequence joins TRBV11-2 and TRBJ1-2; perhaps TRBD1 as D (5 bases). Trimming removed 6 bases at V and 4 bases at J, with 12 bases between. The germline CDR1 and CDR2 sequences are SGHAT and FQNNGV. The CDR3 contains 13 residues. This chain's CDR3 is CASRSDRTYGYTF. The DNA for the CDR3 is TGTGCCAGCAGATCTGACAGAACCTATGGCTACACCTTC.

This clonotype is judged large (0.1 to 1%). The rearrangement uses TRBV29-1 and TRBJ2-1; D might be TRBD1 or TRBD2, each matching 5 bases. The germline V and J ends were trimmed by 1 base and 5 bases, with 15 bases remaining between them. The germline V gene has CDR1 SQVTM and CDR2 ANQGSEA. The CDR3 length is 15 residues. CDR3 DNA: TGCAGCGTTGAAGTTTGGGGGTCGGGGAACAATGAGCAGTTCTTC. The encoded protein is CSVEVWGSGNNEQFF.

This clonotype rates as large. The chain joins TRBV27 to TRBJ1-2, with TRBD1 matching 8 bases. V gave up 6 bases and J gave up 0 bases; unmatched junction bases: 3. Per the germline V gene, CDR1 is MNHEY and CDR2 is SMNVEV (reference sequence). The CDR3 contains 14 residues. CDR3 in amino acids: CASRVQGANYGYTF. The CDR3 DNA sequence: TGTGCCAGCAGAGTACAGGGGGCTAACTATGGCTACACCTTC.

Relative to its sample, this clonotype is large. The chain links TRBV24-1 to TRBJ2-3; maybe TRBD1 (6 bases). Germline CDR1 is KGHDR and CDR2 is SFDVKD. Trimming removed 0 bases at V and 3 bases at J, with 18 bases between. The CDR3 extends over 18 amino acids. CDR3: CATSDLHQGQGFTDTQYF. The CDR3 coding sequence is TGTGCCACCAGTGATTTGCATCAAGGTCAGGGGTTTACAGATACGCAGTATTTT.

In its sample, this clonotype is large. J is TRBJ2-6 and V is TRBV4-1, with TRBD1 matching 9 bases. Trimming took 2 bases from V and 2 from J; bases not matched to a gene: 4. The CDR3 is made up of 17 amino acids. CDR1 and CDR2 from the germline V gene are MGHRA and YSYEKL. CDR3 DNA: TGCGCCAGCAGCCAACAAACAGGGGGCACTGGGGCCAACGTCCTGACTTTC. It translates to CASSQQTGGTGANVLTF.

The chain carries TRBV27 and TRBJ2-2, with TRBD1 as a possible D gene (6 bases). Looked up from germline, CDR1 is MNHEY and CDR2 is SMNVEV (reference sequence). There are 16 residues in the CDR3. V lost 1 base to trimming and J lost 3 bases, with 12 bases between them. CDR3 DNA sequence: TGTGCCAGCAGTTTATGGGCAGGGGTGGACACCGGGGAGCTGTTTTTT. This codes for CASSLWAGVDTGELFF.

This clonotype is categorized as large. The chain is built from TRBV27 and TRBJ2-1; the match to TRBD2 covers 7 bases. CDR3 length: 15 residues. Trimming took 6 bases from V and 0 from J; bases not matched to a gene: 5. Germline CDR1 is MNHEY and CDR2 is SMNVEV (reference sequence). CDR3 nucleotide sequence: TGTGCCAGCAGCCTGGGAGGGAGCTCCTACAATGAGCAGTTCTTC. Translation: CASSLGGSSYNEQFF.

This chain links TRBV28 with TRBJ2-7; unclear D gene. This CDR3 spans 11 amino acids. V gave up 5 bases and J gave up 3 bases, with 5 bases separating them. From germline, CDR1 is MDHEN and CDR2 SYDVKM. The CDR3 sequence: CASSPLYEQYF. The CDR3 DNA is TGTGCCAGCAGTCCACTCTACGAGCAGTACTTC. The variable domain in full, with the rest retrieved from reference TRBV28 and TRBJ2-7, is DVKVTQSSRYLVKRTGEKVFLECVQDMDHENMFWYRQDPGLGLRLIYFSYDVKMKEKGDIPEGYSVSREKKERFSLILESASTNQTSMYLCASSPLYEQYFGPGTRLTVT.

This clonotype is deemed large (0.1 to 1%). This chain joins TRBV21-1 and TRBJ1-1. TRBV21-1 is a known pseudogene. This CDR3 is built from 15 residues. The DNA for the CDR3 is TGTGCCAGCAGCAATCTACAACCGATGAACACTGAAGCTTTCTTT. This sequence encodes CASSNLQPMNTEAFF.

This clonotype occurred a few times. This could be a read error, since a much larger clone is one nucleotide away. The chain carries TRBV14 and TRBJ1-1, with D unresolved. V was trimmed by 2 bases and J by 8 bases, leaving 15 bases between them. Germline V CDR1 and CDR2: SGHDN, FVKESK. This CDR3 is 14 amino acids long. In DNA, the CDR3 is TGTGCCAGCAGCCAAAAATTAGGAGGCCGAGAAGCTTTCTTT. Translation gives CASSQKLGGREAFF.

Concerning this clonotype itself: A much larger clonotype is one base distant, so this may be a read error. V gene TRBV7-2 combines with J gene TRBJ2-1; D possibly corresponds to TRBD2 (6 bases). The V gene lost 7 bases and the J gene lost 9 bases, with 22 bases spanning the gap. Per the germline V gene, CDR1 is SGHTA and CDR2 is FQGNSA. This CDR3 is built from 15 residues. The CDR3 loop is CASNSRDFGALEQFF. In nucleotides, the CDR3 is TGTGCCAGCAACTCCCGGGACTTCGGGGCCCTTGAGCAGTTCTTC.

As regards this clonotype: A clone one base away is much larger, so this may be a read error. The chain uses TRBV27 and TRBJ1-2; weak D call: TRBD1 (6 bases). This CDR3 is built from 14 residues. Looked up from germline, CDR1 is MNHEY and CDR2 is SMNVEV (reference sequence). CDR3 protein: CAGSLSTGSGGYTF. The DNA of the CDR3 is TGTGCCGGCAGTTTATCCACAGGGAGCGGTGGCTACACCTTC.

In regard to this clonotype: This may come from a read error, since a much larger clone is one base off. This chain links TRBV25-1 with TRBJ2-7; D ambiguous. CDR1 is MGHDK, CDR2 SYGVNS, per germline. The CDR3 sequence is 11 residues long. The CDR3 spells CASRALYGQYF. The CDR3 coding sequence is TGTGCCAGCCGGGCCCTTTACGGGCAGTACTTC.

Concerning this clonotype: With a much larger clone just one base away, this may be a read error. This chain connects TRBV7-9 to TRBJ2-7; D is unresolved. The CDR3 has 12 residues. V lost 4 bases to trimming and J lost 3 bases, with 7 bases between them. Germline CDR1 SEHNR, CDR2 FQNEAQ (reference sequence). As DNA, the CDR3 is TGTGCCAGCAGCTATGCAAGCTACGAGCAGTACTTC. This sequence encodes CASSYASYEQYF.

Details on this clonotype: A much larger clonotype is one base distant, so this may be a read error. The CDR3 carries no conserved terminal phenylalanine or tryptophan, so it likely arises from a read error. The rearrangement uses TRBV5-4 and TRBJ2-1, with D tentatively TRBD2 (5 bases). This CDR3 is built from 14 residues. Between the trimmed V and J ends, which lost 3 bases and 4 bases, there was a span of 11 bases. From germline, CDR1 is SGHNT and CDR2 YYREEE (reference sequence). The CDR3 here is CASSSRGAYNEQFI. The CDR3, as DNA: TGTGCCAGCAGCTCTCGGGGAGCTTACAATGAGCAGTTCATC.

This clonotype is classed as large (0.1 to 1%). The chain links TRBV27 to TRBJ2-6, with D unresolved. The germline CDR1 and CDR2 sequences are MNHEY and SMNVEV (reference sequence). The V end was cut by 7 bases, the J end by 3 bases, with 22 bases between. The CDR3 extends over 18 amino acids. The CDR3 nucleotides are TGTGCCAGCACCCCGTGGCTCCGCGAGGCAGGTGGGGCCAACGTCCTGACTTTC. It codes for CASTPWLREAGGANVLTF. The whole variable domain, remainder taken from reference TRBV27 and TRBJ2-6, is EAQVTQNPRYLITVTGKKLTVTCSQNMNHEYMSWYRQDPGLGLRQIYYSMNVEVTDKGDVPEGYKVSRKEKRNFPLILESPSPNQTSLYFCASTPWLREAGGANVLTFGAGSRLTVL.

This clonotype is medium-sized by share. The chain combines TRBV7-2 with TRBJ2-3, with TRBD1 matching 10 bases. V shed 3 bases, J shed 2 bases, and the junction held 5 bases outside the gene matches. The length of the CDR3 is 16 residues. Germline lookup yields CDR1 SGHTA and CDR2 FQGNSA. The CDR3 DNA reads as TGTGCCAGCAGCTTCGACAGGGGGCAAAACACAGATACGCAGTATTTT. As protein: CASSFDRGQNTDTQYF.

By its share, this clonotype is medium-sized. This chain links TRBV5-5 with TRBJ2-7, with D perhaps given as TRBD1 or TRBD2 (5 bases each). Germline V gene sequence: CDR1 SGHKS, CDR2 YYEKEE (reference sequence). The CDR3 has 15 amino acids. V lost 0 bases and J lost 5, with 15 bases in between. Here the CDR3 DNA reads TGTGCCAGCAGCTTGGAAGTGTCAGGGACCCACGAGCAGTACTTC. Protein product: CASSLEVSGTHEQYF.

This clonotype has more than one count but fewer than ten. This chain links TRBV19 with TRBJ1-5; TRBD1 might be the D (5 bases). The CDR3 is made up of 14 amino acids. The V end lost 10 bases, the J end lost 0 bases, and 13 bases lay between the germline ends. Germline V gene lookup returns CDR1 LNHDA and CDR2 SQIVND (reference sequence). CDR3 sequence: CAIGGLYSNQPQHF. CDR3 DNA sequence: TGTGCCATTGGGGGTCTATATAGCAATCAGCCCCAGCATTTT.